This T cell receptor (beta chain) was identified during a study of breast tumors, draining lymph nodes, adjacent tissues (dated by TCRdb to the mid-2010s). Regarding the study in general: TCR beta repertoires were compared across tumor, adjacent nontumor tissue and axillary lymph nodes obtained from breast cancer patients. In human breast cancer, the study set out to evaluate how tumor, surrounding tissue and draining lymph node repertoires relate to one another and whether T cells may move between these sites. Study-wide findings and limitations: T-cell repertoire diversity in tumors was found to be lower than in lymph nodes but higher than in nontumor tissue, and preferential V and J gene usage was observed. Rather than being directly demonstrated, the conclusion that tumor T cells originate in lymph nodes was presented as consistent with a hypothesis. The data were considered consistent with the idea that most tumor T cells come from the lymph node and then expand in tumor tissue. The similarity between tumor and nontumor tissue repertoires was significantly greater in luminal-like breast cancer than in basal-like breast cancer.

Including the terminal cysteine and phenylalanine, the CDR3 comprises 16 residues. The kept DNA is CDR3 alone, 48 bases in frame from the first base. The germline V gene (reference sequence) sets CDR1 to SEHNR and CDR2 to FQNEAQ. The axillary draining lymph nodes of breast cancer patients were the source of the lymph node samples. Sequencer: Illumina HiSeq 2000. TCR beta chain libraries were generated by multiplex PCR amplification. The amplified TCR beta chain products were analyzed by high-throughput sequencing. TCRdb took the public reads, trimmed them with fastp at Q25, ran MiXCR for clone calling and kept in-frame beta chains. Entries that share a CDR3 protein sequence are merged under the most common genes and DNA. The sample has fewer than 200,000 distinct CDR3 sequences on record, about 33% of them singletons. Of the sample, roughly 3.8% is held by the ten largest clones. To note about this clonotype: Its antigen is unknown. The junction shows a germline mismatch at one end, possibly a read error.

The chain employs TRBV7-9 and TRBJ2-2; 9 bases in between match TRBD1. This sequence originates from a female donor with breast cancer. Some clones in this sample may be carry-over from other donors' samples. The specimen sequenced was axillary lymph node tissue. This receptor carries the CDR3 CASSWGTGPNPGELLF. The sequence in DNA is TGTGCCAGCAGCTGGGGGACAGGGCCGAACCCCGGGGAGCTGCTTTTT.